This T cell receptor (beta chain) appears in the sequencing data of a study of T cell responses to AZD1222 COVID-19 vaccine. Whole-study findings and limits: Regions 160-218 and 743-854 held dominance among vaccine-associated CD4 TCRs, which spanned spike. It was only five to seven AZD1222 recipients who were seropositive at baseline.

Germline values: CDR1 SGHRS, CDR2 YFSETQ. The V gene end was trimmed by 4 bases and the J gene end by 4 bases; junction bases not matched to a gene: 8. This CDR3 region has 15 residues. Notes on this clone: Its antigen remains unknown.

TCRdb keeps only in-frame clones here, not all; method: immunoSEQ multiplex PCR. This table holds about 180,000 clones, over 75% found once. The specimen comprised peripheral blood, sampled on day 0 of AZD1222 vaccination. The rearrangement uses TRBV5-1 and TRBJ2-7, with TRBD1 matching 10 bases. This receptor was obtained from an adult in good health. The CDR3 protein is CASSAGQGPLYEQYF. The DNA of the CDR3 is TGCGCCAGCAGCGCGGGACAGGGGCCCTTGTACGAGCAGTACTTC.